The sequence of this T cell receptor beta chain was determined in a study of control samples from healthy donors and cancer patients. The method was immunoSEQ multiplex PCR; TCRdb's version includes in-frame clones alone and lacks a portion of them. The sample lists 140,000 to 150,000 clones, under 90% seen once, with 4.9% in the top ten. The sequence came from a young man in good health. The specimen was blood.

DNA for the CDR3: TGTGCCAGCAGTTTTTTACCCCTTCGACTCCCGGGACAGGGGGATGAAAAACTGTTTTTT. Its protein is CASSFLPLRLPGQGDEKLFF. This chain links TRBV27 with TRBJ1-4; 11 positions agree with TRBD1. J gave up 6 bases and V 3 bases, and 18 bases lay outside the gene matches. Germline V gives CDR1 MNHEY, CDR2 SMNVEV (reference sequence). This CDR3 is 20 amino acids long.